These T cell receptor beta chains were read from a single sample in a study of cytomegalovirus exposure and HLA in healthy donors. The assay was immunoSEQ multiplex PCR, and TCRdb's table has in-frame clones only and misses some. This sample has nearly 200,000 clones; more than 75% occur once, and the top ten carry 6.5%. The sequenced sample consisted of PBMCs. The receptors shown here come from a woman in her forties or fifties in good health and CMV-seropositive. The CDR3 runs from the conserved cysteine through the conserved F or W. Fields, in order: J gene, V gene, D gene, CDR3 length, clone size, CDR3 DNA, CDR3 protein. D genes are given only for firm matches. Expanded clones are given a class, and other clones once, few, many or no size at all.

>TRBJ2-2|TRBV6-4|TRBD2|15|.
TGTGCCAGCGGAAGACCCGGGACTAGAACCGGGGAGCTGTTTTTT
CASGRPGTRTGELFF
>TRBJ1-2|TRBV28|TRBD1|16|.
TGTGCCAGCAGTCCTCCACAGGGGAGGATTGCCTATGGCTACACCTTC
CASSPPQGRIAYGYTF
>TRBJ1-2|TRBV6-1|TRBD1|16|few
TGTGCCAGCAGTGAATGGGGGACAGGGGCGTTCTATGGCTACACCTTC
CASSEWGTGAFYGYTF
>TRBJ2-2|TRBV11-2|.|15|.
TGTGCCAGCACCGTTAAAATCTATGGCACCGGGGAGCTGTTTTTT
CASTVKIYGTGELFF
>TRBJ2-2|TRBV2|.|14|.
TGTGCCAGCACGACCCAGGCCGACACCGGGGAGCTGTTTTTT
CASTTQADTGELFF
>TRBJ1-3|TRBV19|.|14|.
TGTGCCAGTATTCCTTTCGGGGGAAGAAACACCATATATTTT
CASIPFGGRNTIYF
>TRBJ2-5|TRBV5-4|.|16|few
TGTGCCAGCAGCTTGGGGCAGGGTAACCTGCAAGAGACCCAGTACTTC
CASSLGQGNLQETQYF
>TRBJ2-2|TRBV5-6|.|15|.
TGTGCCAGCAGCATAGGGACATACCACACCGGGGAGCTGTTTTTT
CASSIGTYHTGELFF
>TRBJ2-7|TRBV5-6|TRBD2|15|few
TGTGCCAGCAGCTTTAAGCGGGAGGTCTCCTACGAGCAGTACTTC
CASSFKREVSYEQYF
>TRBJ2-6|TRBV23-1|.|15|.
TGCGCCAGCAGCCGGGTCAACTCTGGGGCCAACGGCCTGACTTTC
CASSRVNSGANGLTF
>TRBJ1-5|TRBV15|.|14|.
TGTGCCACCAGCAGAGGCGGGGTTGGACAGCCCCAGCATTTT
CATSRGGVGQPQHF
>TRBJ2-5|TRBV5-1|TRBD1|17|.
TGCGCCAGCAGCTTGGACGGACAGGGATACCCACAAGAGACCCAGTACTTC
CASSLDGQGYPQETQYF
>TRBJ1-1|TRBV9|TRBD1|13|few
TGTGCCAGCAGGGGACAGGAGGACACTGAAGCTTTCTTT
CASRGQEDTEAFF
>TRBJ2-3|TRBV7-2|TRBD2|17|.
TGTGCCAGCAGCGCCCGACTAGCGGGGGGAGGGGCGGATACGCAGTATTTT
CASSARLAGGGADTQYF
>TRBJ1-4|TRBV7-9|.|11|once
TGTTCCAGCAGCCAGAATGAAAAACTGTTTTTT
CSSSQNEKLFF
>TRBJ2-1|TRBV7-9|.|14|.
TGTGCCAGCAGCCCACAGGGGTCTAGCGATGAGCAGTTCTTC
CASSPQGSSDEQFF